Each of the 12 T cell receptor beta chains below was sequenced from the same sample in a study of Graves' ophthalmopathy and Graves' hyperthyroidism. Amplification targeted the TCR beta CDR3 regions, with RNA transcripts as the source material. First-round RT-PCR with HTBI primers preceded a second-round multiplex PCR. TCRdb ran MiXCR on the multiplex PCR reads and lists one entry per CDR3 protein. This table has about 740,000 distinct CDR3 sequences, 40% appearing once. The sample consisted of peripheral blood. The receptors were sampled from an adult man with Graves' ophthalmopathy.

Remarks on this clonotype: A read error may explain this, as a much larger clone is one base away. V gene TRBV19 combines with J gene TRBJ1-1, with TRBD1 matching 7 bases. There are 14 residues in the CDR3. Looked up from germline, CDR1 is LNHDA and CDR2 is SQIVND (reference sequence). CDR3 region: CASSWGQLNAEAFF. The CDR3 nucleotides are TGTGCCAGTAGTTGGGGACAGCTGAACGCTGAAGCTTTCTTT. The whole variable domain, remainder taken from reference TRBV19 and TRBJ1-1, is DGGITQSPKYLFRKEGQNVTLSCEQNLNHDAMYWYRQDPGQGLRLIYYSQIVNDFQKGDIAEGYSVSREKKESFPLTVTSAQKNPTAFYLCASSWGQLNAEAFFGQGTRLTVV.

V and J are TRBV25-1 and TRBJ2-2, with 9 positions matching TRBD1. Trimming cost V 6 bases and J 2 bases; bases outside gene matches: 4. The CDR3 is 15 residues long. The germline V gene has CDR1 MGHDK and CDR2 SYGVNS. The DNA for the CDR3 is TGTGCCAGCAGCTGGACAGGGGACAACACCGGGGAGCTGTTTTTT. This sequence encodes CASSWTGDNTGELFF.

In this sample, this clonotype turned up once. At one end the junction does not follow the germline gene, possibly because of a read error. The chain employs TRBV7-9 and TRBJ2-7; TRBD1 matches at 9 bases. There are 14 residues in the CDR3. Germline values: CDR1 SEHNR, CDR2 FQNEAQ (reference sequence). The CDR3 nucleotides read TGTGCCAGCAGCAGCGGGACAGGGTCCTACGAGCGGTACTTC. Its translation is CASSSGTGSYERYF.

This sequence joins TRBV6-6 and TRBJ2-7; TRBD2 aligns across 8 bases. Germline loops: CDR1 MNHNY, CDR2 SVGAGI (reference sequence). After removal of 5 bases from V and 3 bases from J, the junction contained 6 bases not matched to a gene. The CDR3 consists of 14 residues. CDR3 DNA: TGTGCCAGCAGTACCCCGGGGACTAGCTACGAGCAGTACTTC. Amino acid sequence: CASSTPGTSYEQYF.

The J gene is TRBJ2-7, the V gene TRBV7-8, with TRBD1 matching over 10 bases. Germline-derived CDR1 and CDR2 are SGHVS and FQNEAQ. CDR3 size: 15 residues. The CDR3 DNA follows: TGTGCTGGCAGCTTAGACAGGGGGCGCGTCGACGAGCAGTACTTC. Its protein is CAGSLDRGRVDEQYF.

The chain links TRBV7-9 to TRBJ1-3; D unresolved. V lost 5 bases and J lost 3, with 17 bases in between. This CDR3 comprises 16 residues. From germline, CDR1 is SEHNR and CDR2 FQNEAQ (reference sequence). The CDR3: CASSPPRQIVGNTIYF. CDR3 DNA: TGTGCCAGCAGCCCCCCCCGACAAATCGTTGGAAACACCATATATTTT.

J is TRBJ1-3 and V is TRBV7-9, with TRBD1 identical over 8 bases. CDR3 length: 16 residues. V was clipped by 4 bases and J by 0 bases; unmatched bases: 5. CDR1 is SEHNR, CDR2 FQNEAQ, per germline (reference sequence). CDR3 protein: CASSSRTGNSGNTIYF. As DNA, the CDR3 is TGTGCCAGCAGCTCACGGACAGGGAACTCTGGAAACACCATATATTTT.

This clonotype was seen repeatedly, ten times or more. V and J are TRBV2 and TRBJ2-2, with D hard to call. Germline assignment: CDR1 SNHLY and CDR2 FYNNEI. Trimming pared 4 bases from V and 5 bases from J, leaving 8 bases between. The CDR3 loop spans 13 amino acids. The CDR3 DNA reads TGTGCCAGCAGTGTCTTTGTTACCGGGGAGCTGTTTTTT. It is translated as CASSVFVTGELFF.

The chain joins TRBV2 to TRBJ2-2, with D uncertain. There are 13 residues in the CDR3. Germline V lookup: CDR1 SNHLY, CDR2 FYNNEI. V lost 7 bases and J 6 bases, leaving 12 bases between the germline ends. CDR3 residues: CASTGQVSGELFF. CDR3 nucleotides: TGTGCCAGCACGGGTCAGGTCTCCGGGGAGCTGTTTTTT.

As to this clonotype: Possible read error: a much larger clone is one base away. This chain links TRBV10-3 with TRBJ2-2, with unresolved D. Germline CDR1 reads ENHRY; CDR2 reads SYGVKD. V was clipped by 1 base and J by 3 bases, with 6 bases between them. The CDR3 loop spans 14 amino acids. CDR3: CAISEWYDTGELFF. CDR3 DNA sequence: TGTGCCATCAGTGAGTGGTACGACACCGGGGAGCTGTTTTTT.

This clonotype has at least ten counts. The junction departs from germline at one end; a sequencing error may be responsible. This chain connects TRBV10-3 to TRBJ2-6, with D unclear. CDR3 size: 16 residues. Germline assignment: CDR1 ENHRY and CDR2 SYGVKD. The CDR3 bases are TGTGCCAGCAGTTATTGGGTCAACTCTGGGGCCAACGTCCTGACTTTC. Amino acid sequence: CASSYWVNSGANVLTF.

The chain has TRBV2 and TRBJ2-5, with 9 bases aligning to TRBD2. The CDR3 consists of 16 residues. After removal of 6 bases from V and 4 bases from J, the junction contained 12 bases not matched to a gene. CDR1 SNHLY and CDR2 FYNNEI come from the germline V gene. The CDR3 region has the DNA TGTGCCAGCAGCCCGCCGGGGCGGGGGGGCCGAGAGACCCAGTACTTC. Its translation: CASSPPGRGGRETQYF.